The 20 T cell receptor beta chains below were found in one sample sequenced in a study of tumor-infiltrating lymphocytes in primary liver carcinoma. Germline DNA was also extracted, and blood RNA derived from unsorted whole blood. A constant-region primer served to make TCR beta cDNA from about 0.5 ug total RNA. Three rounds of nested multiplex PCR with slightly modified ARM-PCR produced TCR beta libraries. Amplification in the first two PCR rounds was performed using TRBV1-TRBV30 forward primers and a C-beta reverse primer for around 10 cycles each. TCRdb re-derived calls from the multiplex PCR reads in MiXCR, one entry per CDR3 protein. The table includes fewer than 400,000 distinct CDR3 sequences, about 62% detected once. The source material was peripheral blood. The receptors were gathered from a man between 35 and 55 years old with primary liver carcinoma and hepatitis B virus infection.

Note on this clonotype: A much more abundant neighbour one base away suggests this may be a read error. The rearrangement links TRBV6-6 to TRBJ2-7, with 8 nucleotides matching TRBD2. Germline loops: CDR1 MNHNY, CDR2 SVGAGI (reference sequence). The CDR3 totals 17 residues. With 0 bases clipped from V and 11 bases from J, the junction kept 18 bases outside the gene matches. In nucleotides, the CDR3 is TGTGCCAGCAGTTACTCGAGCGAGAGGGAGCGGGAGCGAGGAAAGTACTTC. Its translation: CASSYSSERERERGKYF.

A remark on this clonotype: Relative to the germline gene, one junction end is altered; a read error may explain this. The chain recombines TRBV11-2 with TRBJ2-2; TRBD2 matches at 9 bases. This CDR3 is built from 17 residues. CDR1 is SGHAT and CDR2 is FQNNGV in the germline V gene. CDR3 nucleotide sequence: TGTGCCAGCAGCTTAGTTCAGGAGCGGGAGGATACCGGGGAGCTGTCTTTT. Its protein is CASSLVQEREDTGELSF.

With respect to this clonotype: One junction end does not reproduce the germline sequence, and a read error may be involved. The CDR3 loop reads CSSSQVLTGDTDTQYF. In nucleotides, the CDR3 is TGCTCCAGCAGCCAAGTCCTAACAGGAGACACAGATACGCAGTATTTT. The V call is TRBV4-1, the J call TRBJ2-3, with D maybe TRBD1 (5 bases). Germline V CDR1 and CDR2: MGHRA, YSYEKL. The CDR3 extends over 16 amino acids.

This sequence joins TRBV30 and TRBJ2-1; D unresolved. Germline-derived CDR1 and CDR2 are GTSNPN and SVGIG (reference sequence). CDR3 length: 13 residues. Deletions cut 4 bases from V and 6 bases from J, with 13 bases between. CDR3 protein: CAWNVHLFNEQFF. In DNA, the CDR3 is TGTGCCTGGAATGTACACCTATTCAATGAGCAGTTCTTC. The variable domain in full, with the rest retrieved from reference TRBV30 and TRBJ2-1, is SQTIHQWPATLVQPVGSPLSLECTVEGTSNPNLYWYRQAAGRGLQLLFYSVGIGQISSEVPQNLSASRPQDRQFILSSKKLLLSDSGFYLCAWNVHLFNEQFFGPGTRLTVL.

This clonotype is a singleton in its sample. It may be a read error: a sequence one base away is much more abundant. This chain links TRBV6-1 with TRBJ2-7; D uncertain. Looked up from germline, CDR1 is MNHNS and CDR2 is SASEGT. The CDR3 spans 15 residues. This CDR3 is CASRPELSLSYELYF. The CDR3 bases are TGTGCCAGCAGGCCTGAGTTAAGCTTGTCCTACGAGCTGTACTTC.

A note on this clonotype: This could be a read error, since a much larger clone is one nucleotide away. The genes are TRBV28 and TRBJ1-5; D is possibly TRBD1 (5 bases). Germline V gene sequence: CDR1 MDHEN, CDR2 SYDVKM. The CDR3 covers 17 residues. Trimming cost V 3 bases and J 0 bases, with 15 bases left between them. The CDR3 nucleotides are TGTGCCAGCAGTTTGAGGGGCATAAGATATAGCAATCAGCCCCAGCATTTT. Its translation: CASSLRGIRYSNQPQHF.

The J gene is TRBJ1-5, the V gene TRBV10-3; D gene unclear. Trimming stripped 5 bases from V and 3 bases from J, with 11 bases between. This CDR3 spans 14 amino acids. Germline-derived CDR1 and CDR2 are ENHRY and SYGVKD. CDR3 residues: CAISPTGNNQPQHF. In DNA, the CDR3 is TGTGCCATCAGTCCGACGGGAAACAATCAGCCCCAGCATTTT.

In its sample, this clonotype was seen a few times. The chain links TRBV5-5 to TRBJ1-5; 9 bases are shared with TRBD1. Germline lookup yields CDR1 SGHKS and CDR2 YYEKEE (reference sequence). The V gene end was trimmed by 3 bases and the J gene end by 4 bases; junction bases not matched to a gene: 8. The CDR3 has 16 amino acids. CDR3 residues: CASSSGTGSLNQPQHF. CDR3 nucleotides: TGTGCCAGCAGCTCGGGGACAGGGTCCCTTAATCAGCCCCAGCATTTT.

Turning to this clonotype: A junction boundary mismatches the germline segment, possibly from a read error. In DNA, the CDR3 is TGTGCCAGCAGTCGGGGACAGGTGGAGCAGCTCCAGCATTTT. Its translation is CASSRGQVEQLQHF. The V call is TRBV12-3 or TRBV12-4, the J call TRBJ1-5, with 8 bases fitting TRBD1. The CDR3 totals 14 residues.

This clonotype was counted many times. The V and J genes are TRBV29-1 and TRBJ1-1, with 7 bases lining up with TRBD1. Germline V gives CDR1 SQVTM, CDR2 ANQGSEA. The CDR3 is 13 residues long. J lost 0 bases, V lost 6 bases, and 4 bases had no gene match. This CDR3 is CSVTTGMNTEAFF. The DNA for the CDR3 is TGCAGCGTCACGACAGGGATGAACACTGAAGCTTTCTTT.

V and J are TRBV12-3 or TRBV12-4 and TRBJ1-2, with TRBD1 matching over 8 bases. The CDR3 is made up of 15 amino acids. The V segment lost 5 bases and the J segment 9 bases; nucleotides outside the gene matches: 14. The CDR3 sequence: CASSQRQGQSHCYTF. CDR3 sequence (DNA): TGTGCCAGCAGTCAGAGACAGGGGCAAAGCCATTGCTACACCTTC.

Of note for this clonotype: This may be a read error: a much more frequent sequence differs by one nucleotide. The chain combines TRBV4-3 with TRBJ1-5, with TRBD1 matching 10 bases. Germline V CDR1 and CDR2: LGHNA, YSLEER. This CDR3 has 18 amino acids. CDR3 nucleotides: TGCGCCAGCAGCCAACAACACGACAGGGGGCGAGTCAATCAGTCCCAGCATTTT. As protein: CASSQQHDRGRVNQSQHF.

Worth noting for this clonotype: This could be a read error, since a much larger clone is one nucleotide away. V gene TRBV29-1 combines with J gene TRBJ2-3; D may be TRBD2 (5 bases). The CDR3 contains 13 residues. V lost 3 bases, J lost 7 bases, and 14 bases lay in between. Germline CDR1 reads SQVTM; CDR2 reads ANQGSEA. CDR3 coding DNA: TGCAGCGTTGACGGGGTGAAGGCGAATACGCAGTATTTT. Translated: CSVDGVKANTQYF.

The V gene is TRBV6-1, the J gene TRBJ2-1, with TRBD2 identical over 9 bases. Losses at the gene ends were 7 bases for V and 8 bases for J; bases not matched to a gene: 12. CDR3 length equals 15 residues. Germline CDR1 and CDR2: MNHNS and SASEGT. The CDR3 reads CASIPRLAGWDEQFF. DNA of the CDR3: TGTGCCAGCATCCCAAGGCTAGCGGGATGGGATGAGCAGTTCTTC.

In its sample, this clonotype was seen many times. The J gene is TRBJ1-1, the V gene TRBV6-5; D is unclear. The CDR3 runs to 14 residues. CDR1 and CDR2 from the germline V gene are MNHEY and SVGAGI. Trimming cost V 0 bases and J 1 base, with 6 bases left between them. The CDR3 is CASSYSPANTEAFF. For the CDR3, the DNA is TGTGCCAGCAGTTACTCTCCTGCGAACACTGAAGCTTTCTTT.

As for this clonotype: The junction and the germline gene differ at one end; a read error may be behind it. The V gene is TRBV10-3, the J gene TRBJ1-1, with D hard to call. Germline CDR1 is ENHRY and CDR2 is SYGVKD. The CDR3 runs to 13 residues. In DNA, the CDR3 is TGTGTCATCAGTTTCTTGGGGAACACTGAAGCTTTCTTT. Protein: CVISFLGNTEAFF.

Regarding this clonotype: One end of the junction is discordant with germline, which a read error may explain. The rearrangement joins TRBV11-1 to TRBJ2-5; 9 positions match TRBD2. Germline V gene data show CDR1 as SGHAT and CDR2 as FQDESV (reference sequence). The CDR3 extends over 17 amino acids. DNA of the CDR3: TGTACCAGCAGCCTTCAACCGGGGCTAGCGGGACAAGAGACCCAGTACTTC. Protein: CTSSLQPGLAGQETQYF.

With respect to this clonotype: Germline is not matched at one junction end, which may reflect a read error. This chain connects TRBV12-3 or TRBV12-4 to TRBJ2-5; 11 bases map to TRBD2. This CDR3 region has 14 residues. The CDR3 DNA reads as TGTGCCAGCACCATAGCGGGAGGGATGGAGACCCAGTGCTTC. As protein: CASTIAGGMETQCF.

J is TRBJ2-6 and V is TRBV4-3; perhaps TRBD2 as D (6 bases). The CDR3 extends over 15 amino acids. Deletions cut 1 base from V and 15 bases from J, with 19 bases between. Germline CDR1 is LGHNA and CDR2 is YSLEER. CDR3 amino acids: CASSQGGTGANALTF. The CDR3, as DNA: TGCGCCAGCAGCCAAGGGGGGACTGGGGCCAATGCCCTGACTTTC.

In this sample, this clonotype turned up once. Given a much more abundant clone one base away, this may be a read error. The gene calls are TRBV5-6 and TRBJ2-1; no clear D. The CDR3 spans 15 residues. Germline CDR1 is SGHDT and CDR2 is YYEEEE. Trimming removed 0 bases from V and 5 bases from J, with 12 bases in between. This chain's CDR3 is CASSLVGRANNEQFF. The CDR3 nucleotides are TGTGCCAGCAGCTTGGTCGGCAGAGCCAACAATGAGCAGTTCTTC.